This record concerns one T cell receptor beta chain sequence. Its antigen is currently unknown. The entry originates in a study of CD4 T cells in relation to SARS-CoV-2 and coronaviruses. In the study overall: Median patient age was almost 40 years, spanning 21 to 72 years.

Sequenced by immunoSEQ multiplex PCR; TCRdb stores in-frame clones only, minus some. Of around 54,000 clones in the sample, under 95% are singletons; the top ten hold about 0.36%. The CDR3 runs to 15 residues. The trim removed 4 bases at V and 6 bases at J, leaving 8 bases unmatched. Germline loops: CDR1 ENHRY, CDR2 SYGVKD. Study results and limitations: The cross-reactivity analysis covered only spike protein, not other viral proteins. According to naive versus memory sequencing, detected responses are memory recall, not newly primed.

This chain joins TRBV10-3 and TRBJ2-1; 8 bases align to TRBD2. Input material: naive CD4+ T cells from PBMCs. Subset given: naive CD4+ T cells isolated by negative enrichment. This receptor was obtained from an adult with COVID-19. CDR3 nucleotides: TGTGCCATCAGTGGCGACTCGGGAGGGGTCAATGAGCAGTTCTTC. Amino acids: CAISGDSGGVNEQFF.